What follows describes a single TCR beta chain. No antigen is known for it. There are no base qualities to consult, and no much larger clone falls within one base. The data derive from a study of PD-1 blockade in classical Hodgkin lymphoma (TCRdb year 2020). General notes on the study: Nivolumab dosing was 3 mg/kg intravenously every 2 weeks, continuing until either disease progression or unacceptable toxicity. The study used TCR beta sequencing and CyTOF to define a peripheral blood immune signature of response to PD-1 blockade in classical Hodgkin lymphoma. General study outcomes and caveats: Baseline diversity similar to that of newly diagnosed patients was observed in trial patients achieving complete response, whereas significantly lower diversity was observed in partial responders and progressors. By C4D1, a significant rise was seen in CD4+ TCR diversity but not in CD8+ TCR diversity (p=0.0027 vs p=0.16), and the rise was most apparent among complete responders (p=0.02). Only a single clinical trial cohort was studied, and what caused the repertoire differences, possibly disease activity or prior therapy, remained undefined. Patients starting nivolumab less than 1 year after ASCT had lower diversity and were excluded from later analyses to avoid confounding by immune reconstitution. Baseline TCR diversity was reported as lower in newly diagnosed patients than in healthy donors, and lower still in relapsed/refractory patients.

For CDR1 and CDR2, the germline V gene (reference sequence) lists LNHDA and SQIVND. Counted from cysteine to phenylalanine, this CDR3 has 15 amino acids. Just CDR3 DNA is preserved here, 45 bases in frame from base 1. Trimming takes 5 bases from V and 2 bases from J, and the germline ends sit 16 bases apart. The Qiagen DNeasy kit was used to extract genomic DNA both from unsorted PBMCs and from the negatively selected CD4+ and CD8+ fractions. Using primers that anneal to V and J segments, immunoSEQ multiplex PCR amplified the TCR beta CDR3 regions. A synthetic immune receptor repertoire was used to minimize amplification bias, and remaining bias was computationally removed after sequencing. For the original study's pipeline: Repertoire diversity was quantified as the Shannon entropy index using custom Python scripts. Unsorted, CD4+ and CD8+ repertoires were examined separately, except in combined analyses, for which CD4+ and CD8+ sequences were merged in silico. A clone was considered expanded if an increase in frequency of at least 2-fold after treatment relative to C1D1 was found, and a pseudocount of 0.5 was applied to clones undetected at baseline. Clones with 0 or 1 copy at C1D1 were classified as singleton clones, and clones with 2 or more copies were classified as non-singleton clones. By matching protein sequences in sorted samples from the same patient, clones expanded in unsorted samples were annotated as CD4+, CD8+ or unknown. Wilcoxon tests on paired samples were used to test changes in diversity from C1D1 to C4D1. In its TCRdb copy, this immuneACCESS table keeps in-frame sequences only and misses some clones. Where compared with another copy, unresolved V genes explain less than half of these, and the others have no known cause. The DNA gave D and trimming, while V, J and clone size come from that table. The sample profile shows about 21,000 clones; approximately 85% of them were found once. The top ten constitute about 14% of the sample.

Reading the label with the study, this specimen's time point is: cycle 4 day 1 (C4D1), after about 6 weeks of nivolumab. Every trial patient had relapsed after autologous stem cell transplantation, and cohorts A, B and C differed in prior brentuximab vedotin exposure. A total of under 70 patients with relapsed/refractory classical Hodgkin lymphoma made up the trial cohort, and each patient's best overall response was complete response, partial response or progressive disease. Single-agent nivolumab was administered to trial patients in the multi-cohort phase II CheckMate 205 trial. An independent review committee assessed best overall response by applying the 2007 International Working Group response criteria. Trial PBMCs were obtained immediately prior to nivolumab initiation (C1D1) and on therapy at cycle 2 day 1 and cycle 4 day 1. Peripheral blood was collected in 8 mL Vacutainer Cell Preparation Tubes, from which PBMCs were isolated by centrifugation and then cryopreserved.

Specimen: peripheral blood mononuclear cells (PBMCs), collected before the fourth cycle of nivolumab. This TCR came from a human donor with classical Hodgkin lymphoma. This chain is built from TRBV19 and TRBJ2-7; the D gene cannot be named for sure. The CDR3 in this case is CASSPDRISPYEQYF. The bases are TGTGCCAGTAGTCCCGACCGTATCAGCCCCTACGAGCAGTACTTC.